The next 30 T cell receptor beta chains were all read from a single sample in a study of identical twins. TCRdb called the 5' RACE reads again in MiXCR, with one record for every CDR3 protein. The sample holds roughly 570,000 distinct CDR3 sequences; around 9.6% are singletons and the top ten take approximately 3%. The same sample was also studied in work on yellow fever vaccine responses in identical twins.

Sequencing input: PBMCs. Receptors originate from a woman aged 18-29 years in good health.

There are a few counts of this clonotype. The chain links TRBV10-3 to TRBJ2-7, with TRBD1 matching 9 bases. CDR3 length: 16 residues. Germline lookup yields CDR1 ENHRY and CDR2 SYGVKD. J gave up 3 bases and V 10 bases, and 16 bases lay outside the gene matches. For the CDR3, the DNA is TGTGCCACTATTTACACAGGGGGCAAACCCTTCTACGAGCAGTACTTC. Amino acid sequence: CATIYTGGKPFYEQYF.

This rearrangement joins TRBV5-4 to TRBJ2-5; D gene unclear. In germline, CDR1 is SGHNT, CDR2 YYREEE (reference sequence). The CDR3 is 13 amino acids. The V end lost 7 bases, the J end lost 5 bases, and 15 bases lay between the germline ends. The CDR3 region is CASGHGFEETQYF. In DNA, the CDR3 is TGTGCCAGCGGCCATGGGTTCGAGGAGACCCAGTACTTC.

The gene calls are TRBV14 and TRBJ2-7; 8 bases align to TRBD1. Germline loops: CDR1 SGHDN, CDR2 FVKESK. This CDR3 region has 16 residues. The V and J ends lost 0 bases and 6 bases, in that order; junction bases with no gene match: 10. CDR3 DNA: TGTGCCAGCAGCCAAGATTTCAGGACAGGGTCGTCCGAGCAGTACTTC. Its translation is CASSQDFRTGSSEQYF. Full variable domain (outside the CDR3, taken from reference TRBV14 and TRBJ2-7): EAGVTQFPSHSVIEKGQTVTLRCDPISGHDNLYWYRRVMGKEIKFLLHFVKESKQDESGMPNNRFLAERTGGTYSTLKVQPAELEDSGVYFCASSQDFRTGSSEQYFGPGTRLTVT.

This clonotype was found a few times. The rearrangement links TRBV6-2 or TRBV6-3 to TRBJ1-6; D gene uncertain. V dropped 4 bases and J dropped 9 bases, with 13 bases sitting between them. CDR1 and CDR2 (germline): MNHEY, SVGEGT. The CDR3 consists of 14 residues. CDR3: CASSFLGRGSPLHF. CDR3 nucleotide sequence: TGTGCCAGCAGTTTCCTTGGCCGCGGTTCACCCCTCCACTTT.

This clonotype showed up just a few times. DNA for the CDR3: TGTGCCAGCAGCTTTCGGACCTCTTACAATGAGCAGTTCTTC. Translated: CASSFRTSYNEQFF. The chain combines TRBV7-2 with TRBJ2-1; D uncertain. In germline, CDR1 is SGHTA, CDR2 FQGNSA. The CDR3 runs to 14 residues. V was cut by 3 bases and J by 4 bases, with 10 bases left in between.

This clonotype was detected many times. The chain is built from TRBV7-6 and TRBJ2-1, with D tentatively TRBD2 (6 bases). Trimming took 4 bases from V and 9 from J, leaving 19 bases between them. Germline assignment: CDR1 SGHVS and CDR2 FNYEAQ. The length of the CDR3 is 15 residues. This CDR3 is CASSSFGSRPGEQFF. The CDR3 DNA is TGTGCCAGCAGCTCATTCGGGAGCCGCCCGGGTGAGCAGTTCTTC.

In this sample, this clonotype turned up many times. The chain recombines TRBV6-1 with TRBJ2-7; weak D call: TRBD2 (5 bases). The V end was cut by 5 bases, the J end by 4 bases, with 12 bases between. Germline V gene sequence: CDR1 MNHNS, CDR2 SASEGT. The CDR3 runs to 13 residues. For the CDR3, the DNA is TGTGCCAGCAGTCTCCAGACGGGATACGAGCAGTACTTC. It translates to CASSLQTGYEQYF.

The chain recombines TRBV29-1 with TRBJ2-1; D possibly matches TRBD1 or TRBD2 (5 bases each). V was cut by 6 bases and J by 9 bases, with 18 bases left in between. From germline, CDR1 is SQVTM and CDR2 ANQGSEA. The CDR3 runs 13 residues. The CDR3 reads CSVAPGPAFEQFF. The CDR3, as DNA: TGCAGCGTAGCACCGGGACCGGCGTTTGAGCAGTTCTTC.

This clonotype was counted at least ten times. The V gene is TRBV20-1, the J gene TRBJ2-3; 9 positions agree with TRBD1. The V segment lost 8 bases and the J segment 1 base; nucleotides outside the gene matches: 10. Germline V CDR1 and CDR2: DFQATT, SNEGSKA (reference sequence). This CDR3 has 15 residues. The CDR3 nucleotides read TGCAGTCCGAATCAGGGACAGGGAGGCACAGATACGCAGTATTTT. This gives the protein CSPNQGQGGTDTQYF.

J is TRBJ2-5 and V is TRBV3-1, with 10 bases identical to TRBD2. The CDR3 runs 18 residues. Germline values: CDR1 LGHDT, CDR2 YNNKEL (reference sequence). The V and J ends lost 0 bases and 1 base, in that order; junction bases with no gene match: 8. CDR3 bases: TGTGCCAGCAGCCAAGAATGGCTAGCGGGGGCCATCCAAGAGACCCAGTACTTC. Amino acid sequence: CASSQEWLAGAIQETQYF.

The chain couples TRBV7-6 to TRBJ2-7; TRBD1 agrees at 8 bases. This CDR3 is 14 amino acids long. Trimming took 1 base from V and 8 from J; bases not matched to a gene: 7. CDR1 is SGHVS and CDR2 is FNYEAQ in the germline V gene. In nucleotides, the CDR3 is TGTGCCAGCAGCTTAGGGACCCAGGGGGCTCAGCAGTACTTC. Translated: CASSLGTQGAQQYF. Based on the CDR3 plus reference TRBV7-6 and TRBJ2-7, the full variable domain is GAGVSQSPRYKVTKRGQDVALRCDPISGHVSLYWYRQALGQGPEFLTYFNYEAQQDKSGLPNDRFSAERPEGSISTLTIQRTEQRDSAMYRCASSLGTQGAQQYFGPGTRLTVT.

Many counts were recorded for this clonotype. The rearrangement links TRBV12-3 or TRBV12-4 to TRBJ2-3, with 9 bases that match TRBD1. The CDR3 has 16 residues. J lost 2 bases, V lost 5 bases, and 8 bases had no gene match. The CDR3 is CASSPGGTGYTDTQYF. The CDR3 DNA reads as TGTGCCAGCAGTCCCGGGGGGACAGGGTACACAGATACGCAGTATTTT.

This clonotype occurred once. The J gene is TRBJ2-7, the V gene TRBV7-3, with TRBD1 as a possible D gene (6 bases). V dropped 8 bases and J dropped 2 bases, with 28 bases sitting between them. Germline V gene lookup returns CDR1 SGHTA and CDR2 FQGTGA. This CDR3 comprises 18 residues. The CDR3 bases are TGTGCCAGCTGTTCGACGGCCCCAACAGGGACCGTACCCTACGAGCAGTACTTC. This encodes CASCSTAPTGTVPYEQYF. Variable domain in full (rest from reference TRBV7-3 and TRBJ2-7): GAGVSQTPSNKVTEKGKYVELRCDPISGHTALYWYRQSLGQGPEFLIYFQGTGAADDSGLPNDRFFAVRPEGSVSTLKIQRTERGDSAVYLCASCSTAPTGTVPYEQYFGPGTRLTVT.

This clonotype appeared a few times. This chain joins TRBV4-1 and TRBJ2-3, with TRBD2 matching 16 bases. CDR1 is MGHRA and CDR2 is YSYEKL in the germline V gene. The CDR3 is 17 residues long. The V and J ends lost 2 bases and 6 bases, in that order; junction bases with no gene match: 5. The DNA for the CDR3 is TGCGCCAGCAGCCAACGAGGGACTAGCGGGGGGGCCGATACGCAGTATTTT. Its protein product is CASSQRGTSGGADTQYF.

This clonotype was counted a few times. The chain combines TRBV20-1 with TRBJ2-1, with D uncertain. The ends were cut back, 0 bases at V and 5 bases at J, with 14 bases in the middle. CDR3 length equals 15 residues. CDR1 DFQATT and CDR2 SNEGSKA come from the germline V gene (reference sequence). CDR3 protein: CSARDLVRSNNEQFF. DNA for the CDR3: TGCAGTGCTAGAGATCTGGTGCGGAGCAACAATGAGCAGTTCTTC.

This clonotype was seen ten or more times. V gene TRBV6-5 combines with J gene TRBJ2-2, with a weak D call TRBD2 (5 bases). This CDR3 has 16 amino acids. V lost 0 bases, J lost 6 bases, and 14 bases lay in between. The germline V gene has CDR1 MNHEY and CDR2 SVGAGI. The CDR3 DNA reads as TGTGCCAGCAGTTACTCGCTCGGGAATCATGCCGGGGAGCTGTTTTTT. It is translated as CASSYSLGNHAGELFF.

Ten or more counts support this clonotype. The chain combines TRBV29-1 with TRBJ2-3; TRBD1 agrees at 7 bases. The CDR3 has 12 amino acids. V shed 2 bases and J 4 bases; nucleotides not matched to a gene: 0. Germline V gene lookup returns CDR1 SQVTM and CDR2 ANQGSEA. The CDR3 sequence: CSVETGADTQYF. CDR3 DNA sequence: TGCAGCGTTGAAACAGGGGCAGATACGCAGTATTTT.

The chain uses TRBV13 and TRBJ2-5; tentatively, D is TRBD2 (5 bases). Trimming cost V 11 bases and J 1 base, with 29 bases left between them. Germline values: CDR1 PRHDT, CDR2 FYEKMQ (reference sequence). The CDR3 is 18 amino acids. The CDR3 is CALSPRPPSGLAQETQYF. The CDR3 bases are TGTGCCCTCAGTCCTAGGCCTCCCTCCGGACTTGCCCAAGAGACCCAGTACTTC.

This clonotype was seen ten or more times. The chain links TRBV20-1 to TRBJ2-7; TRBD1 matches 11 bases. This CDR3 comprises 14 residues. CDR1 is DFQATT, CDR2 SNEGSKA, per germline (reference sequence). Trimming took 5 bases from V and 4 from J; bases not matched to a gene: 7. CDR3 amino acids: CSASGQGALYEQYF. CDR3 nucleotides: TGCAGTGCTTCCGGACAGGGGGCATTATACGAGCAGTACTTC.

J is TRBJ2-3 and V is TRBV7-2; a weak D match, TRBD2 (6 bases). This CDR3 comprises 16 residues. The germline gives CDR1 SGHTA, CDR2 FQGNSA. The V and J ends lost 1 base and 3 bases respectively, with 14 bases between them. The CDR3 DNA sequence: TGTGCCAGCAGCTTAGTCCCTAGCGTGGGTACAGATACGCAGTATTTT. Translation gives CASSLVPSVGTDTQYF.

The sample holds a few counts of this clonotype. The CDR3 sequence: CASSAVWGPPGNEQFF. The CDR3 coding sequence is TGTGCCAGCAGCGCCGTTTGGGGACCGCCGGGCAATGAGCAGTTCTTC. This chain links TRBV5-5 with TRBJ2-1; TRBD1 or TRBD2 may be the D gene (5 bases each). The CDR3 has 16 residues. Trimming removed 4 bases at V and 6 bases at J, with 20 bases between. CDR1 and CDR2 from the germline V gene are SGHKS and YYEKEE (reference sequence).

This clonotype was seen a handful of times. The CDR3 loop reads CASSPSGFQETQYF. The CDR3 DNA reads as TGTGCCAGCAGTCCGTCGGGGTTCCAAGAGACCCAGTACTTC. V gene TRBV28 combines with J gene TRBJ2-5, with TRBD2 as a possible D gene (5 bases). CDR1 MDHEN and CDR2 SYDVKM come from the germline V gene. Trimming shortened V by 5 bases and J by 1 base, and 11 bases separated the two germline ends. This CDR3 region has 14 residues. The full variable domain, its missing parts supplied by reference TRBV28 and TRBJ2-5, is DVKVTQSSRYLVKRTGEKVFLECVQDMDHENMFWYRQDPGLGLRLIYFSYDVKMKEKGDIPEGYSVSREKKERFSLILESASTNQTSMYLCASSPSGFQETQYFGPGTRLLVL.

This clonotype was observed a handful of times. V is TRBV29-1 and J is TRBJ1-2; 7 bases align to TRBD1. CDR1 and CDR2 from the germline V gene are SQVTM and ANQGSEA. This CDR3 comprises 15 residues. With 6 bases clipped from V and 0 bases from J, the junction kept 10 bases outside the gene matches. CDR3 bases: TGCAGCGTGCATAAGGTGGGACAGCCTAACTATGGCTACACCTTC. Protein sequence: CSVHKVGQPNYGYTF.

This clonotype has a handful of counts. The genes are TRBV12-3 or TRBV12-4 and TRBJ2-3; D gene uncertain. V lost 8 bases to trimming and J lost 3 bases, with 6 bases between them. CDR3 length: 11 residues. The CDR3 sequence: CASLATDTQYF. CDR3 nucleotide sequence: TGTGCCAGCTTAGCAACAGATACGCAGTATTTT.

This chain uses TRBV7-9 with TRBJ2-1, with 12 bases identical to TRBD1. V shed 8 bases and J 8 bases; nucleotides not matched to a gene: 10. The germline V gene has CDR1 SEHNR and CDR2 FQNEAQ (reference sequence). This CDR3 is built from 15 residues. The CDR3 is CASCPGTGGSDEQFF. In DNA form, the CDR3 reads TGTGCCAGCTGCCCCGGGACAGGGGGCTCGGATGAGCAGTTCTTC.

This clonotype was seen ten or more times. The DNA for the CDR3 is TGCAGTGCTTCCCGGACAGGTCTCTACGAGCAGTACTTC. Translation gives CSASRTGLYEQYF. J is TRBJ2-7 and V is TRBV20-1, with TRBD1 matching 7 bases. Germline V CDR1 and CDR2: DFQATT, SNEGSKA (reference sequence). Trimming took 5 bases from V and 3 from J; bases not matched to a gene: 7. This CDR3 has 13 residues.

This clonotype was seen ten or more times. J is TRBJ1-4 and V is TRBV4-3; possible D gene TRBD1, 5 bases. V shed 5 bases and J shed 10 bases, with 14 bases lying between them. The germline V gene encodes CDR1 LGHNA and CDR2 YSLEER. CDR3 length equals 13 residues. CDR3 residues: CASSAQGEGKLFF. The CDR3 DNA sequence: TGCGCCAGCAGCGCGCAGGGTGAAGGAAAACTGTTTTTT.

This clonotype was seen more than once but under ten times. This chain links TRBV12-3 or TRBV12-4 with TRBJ1-5, with D tentatively TRBD1 (6 bases). The CDR3 is 16 amino acids. Trimming stripped 1 base from V and 4 bases from J, with 14 bases between. In DNA, the CDR3 is TGTGCCAGCAGTTTAGGATCCAGGGGAGGGAATCAGCCCCAGCATTTT. Its protein product is CASSLGSRGGNQPQHF.

CDR3 coding DNA: TGCGCCAGCAGCTTACCTGACAGGCCACTCCACTTT. Protein: CASSLPDRPLHF. V is TRBV5-1 and J is TRBJ1-6; a weak D match, TRBD1 (6 bases). The CDR3 sequence is 12 residues long. Germline V gene sequence: CDR1 SGHRS, CDR2 YFSETQ. The V end lost 2 bases, the J end lost 16 bases, and 13 bases lay between the germline ends.

In its sample, this clonotype was seen a few times. The chain joins TRBV28 to TRBJ2-5, with a possible D match to TRBD2 (6 bases). Trimming cost V 1 base and J 6 bases, with 9 bases left between them. The V gene's germline CDR1 is MDHEN and CDR2 SYDVKM. The CDR3 contains 13 residues. The DNA for the CDR3 is TGTGCCAGCAGTTTATTCCGGGGGAAGACCCAGTACTTC. Residues: CASSLFRGKTQYF.